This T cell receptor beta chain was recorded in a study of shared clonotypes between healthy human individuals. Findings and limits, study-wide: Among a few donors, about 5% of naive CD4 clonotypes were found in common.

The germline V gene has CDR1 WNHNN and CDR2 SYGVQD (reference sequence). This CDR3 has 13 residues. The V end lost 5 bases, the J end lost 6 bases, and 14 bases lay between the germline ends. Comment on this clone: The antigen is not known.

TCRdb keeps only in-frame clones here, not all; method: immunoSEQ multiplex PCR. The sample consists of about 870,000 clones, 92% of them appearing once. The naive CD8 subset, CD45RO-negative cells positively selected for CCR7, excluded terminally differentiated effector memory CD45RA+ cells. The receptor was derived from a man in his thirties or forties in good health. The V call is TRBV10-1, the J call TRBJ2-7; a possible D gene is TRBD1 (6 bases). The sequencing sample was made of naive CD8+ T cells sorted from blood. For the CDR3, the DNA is TGCGCCAGCAGTCCGGGACAAATACCCGAGCAGTACTTC. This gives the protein CASSPGQIPEQYF.